This T cell receptor beta chain appears in the sequencing data of a study of blood T cells in healthy people across ages. The study, taken as a whole, reports: Diversity of TCR beta per million T cells declined in a roughly linear way with age.

On this clonotype itself: The target antigen is unknown.

Primed by a sample-barcoded 5' primer and a J-beta primer mix, a second PCR proceeded for 7 to 11 cycles. A template-switch adaptor containing 12 random nucleotides labeled each cDNA molecule. MiXCR, run by TCRdb on the 5' RACE reads, gives a single entry per CDR3 protein. Of hundreds of thousands of distinct CDR3 sequences listed, roughly three fifths were seen once; the top ten hold around 24%. The receptor's source is a middle-aged man in good health. Sample: blood.

In nucleotides, the CDR3 is TGCGCCAGCAGCCCGGGGATGACGGGAGAGACCCAGTACTTC. Translated, it gives CASSPGMTGETQYF. The chain employs TRBV4-3 and TRBJ2-5; TRBD2 might be the D (5 bases). The CDR3 has 14 amino acids. Between the trimmed V and J ends, which lost 4 bases and 4 bases, there was a span of 13 bases. Germline lookup yields CDR1 LGHNA and CDR2 YSLEER.